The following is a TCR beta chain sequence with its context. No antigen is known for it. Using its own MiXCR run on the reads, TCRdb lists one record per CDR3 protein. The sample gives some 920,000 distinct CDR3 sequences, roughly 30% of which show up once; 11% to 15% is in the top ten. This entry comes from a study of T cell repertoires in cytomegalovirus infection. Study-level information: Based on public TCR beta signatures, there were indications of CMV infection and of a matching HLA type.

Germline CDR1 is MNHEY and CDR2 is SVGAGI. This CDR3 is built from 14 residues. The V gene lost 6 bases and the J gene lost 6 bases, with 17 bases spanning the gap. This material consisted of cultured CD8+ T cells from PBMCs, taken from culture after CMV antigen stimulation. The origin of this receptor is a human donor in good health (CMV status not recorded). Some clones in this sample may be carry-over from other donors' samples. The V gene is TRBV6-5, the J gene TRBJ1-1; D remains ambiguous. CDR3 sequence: CASSIPNGGAEAFF. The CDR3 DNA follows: TGTGCCAGCAGCATCCCGAATGGAGGCGCTGAAGCTTTCTTT.